The clone carrying this T cell receptor beta chain was seen only once. The data stem from a study of OX40 agonist ivuxolimab in advanced cancers. Background on the study: Patients' therapy was ivuxolimab, an antibody that acts as an agonist of OX40 (CD134). Three dose-escalation patients had partial responses: one with hepatocellular carcinoma and two with cutaneous melanoma.

TCRdb's copy holds only in-frame clones and misses some; the assay was immunoSEQ multiplex PCR. The table shows about 67,000 clones, with 91% occurring only once. The junction had 4 bases not matched to a gene; V was cut back by 3 bases and J by 4 bases. From germline, CDR1 is GTSNPN and CDR2 SVGIG (reference sequence). This CDR3 has 13 residues. The chain combines TRBV30 with TRBJ2-5, with 8 positions matching TRBD2. The sequence was obtained from an adult with an advanced solid tumor such as melanoma, head and neck, liver or kidney cancer. The source was CD4+ or CD8+ T cells sorted from blood, collected in a trial of the OX40 agonist ivuxolimab. As DNA, the CDR3 is TGTGCCTGGAGCGGGGGGGTTTTAGAGACCCAGTACTTC. Its translation: CAWSGGVLETQYF.